A single T cell receptor (beta chain) is shown here with its context. Its antigen is not known. These data are taken from a study of cytomegalovirus exposure and HLA in healthy donors. PCR involved 60 Vbeta and 13 Jbeta primers. Here immunoSEQ multiplex PCR was the method, and the copy in TCRdb shows in-frame clones only, minus some. The sample has about 120,000 clones, roughly 15% seen once. Study observations and caveats: It was in a later analysis that TCR association rates were seen to vary by HLA locus, highest for DRB1 and lowest for HLA-C. Some public TCRs appeared in many individuals, while most sequences were rare. An ancestry cluster, one associated with Asian ancestry, reportedly showed fewer N-insertions than the 666-donor mean in a later analysis.

With 1 base removed from V and 7 bases from J, the gap between germline ends came to 13 bases. CDR1 and CDR2 from the germline V gene are SGHAT and FQNNGV. This CDR3 spans 14 amino acids. The sample was PBMCs. The TCR sequence derives from a woman younger than 35 in good health and CMV-seronegative. V and J are TRBV11-2 and TRBJ1-1, with D tentatively TRBD1 (5 bases). CDR3 protein: CASSLVVGGGEAFF. CDR3 sequence (DNA): TGTGCCAGCAGCTTAGTTGTGGGGGGGGGTGAAGCTTTCTTT.